This TCR beta chain originates from a study of CD8 T cells in Susac syndrome. This CDR3 comprises 15 residues. J was trimmed by 8 bases and V by 3 bases; bases with no gene match: 7. Germline V gene sequence: CDR1 SGDLS, CDR2 YYNGEE. RNA totalling about 0.45 to 1 ug underwent reverse transcription with random hexamers. MiXCR was run by TCRdb on the immunoSEQ multiplex PCR reads, yielding one entry per CDR3 protein. The data contain 120,000 to 150,000 distinct CDR3 sequences, around 96% of them seen just once; the ten biggest clones take up around 0.12%. The sequenced sample was CD4+ T cells from PBMCs. The clonotype was recovered from a human donor with multiple sclerosis. The chain has TRBV9 and TRBJ2-1; 11 nucleotides match TRBD2. The DNA of the CDR3 is TGTGCCAGCAGCGATACTAGCGGGAGTGCCGATGAGCAGTTCTTC. Protein sequence: CASSDTSGSADEQFF.